What follows are 25 T cell receptor beta chains derived from one specimen sequenced in a study of read filtering for tumor transcriptome and immune sequencing. This library used approximately 370 ng RNA and molecular barcoded adaptors spanning alpha/delta and beta/gamma chains. TCRdb independently ran MiXCR on the reads; one entry per CDR3 protein. This sample has about 41,000 distinct CDR3 sequences, with around 15% found just once. Input material: a population of CD138-negative cells sorted from bone marrow. The receptors were sampled from a donor aged 40 or over with multiple myeloma.

This clonotype was detected ten times or more. V and J are TRBV14 and TRBJ2-1; 10 bases match TRBD2. The CDR3 is 16 amino acids. Looked up from germline, CDR1 is SGHDN and CDR2 is FVKESK. V dropped 3 bases and J dropped 9; count of bases not matched to a gene: 11. The CDR3 sequence: CASSQTGSGRSGEQFF. The CDR3, as DNA: TGTGCCAGCAGCCAGACGGGTAGCGGGAGGAGTGGTGAGCAGTTCTTC.

In this sample, this clonotype turned up many times. The V call is TRBV6-2 or TRBV6-3, the J call TRBJ1-5; D is uncertain. CDR3 length: 13 amino acids. V shed 6 bases and J shed 0 bases, with 6 bases lying between them. The germline gives CDR1 MNHEY, CDR2 SVGEGT. CDR3 sequence reads: CASSDYSNQPQHF. CDR3 bases: TGTGCCAGCAGCGATTATAGCAATCAGCCCCAGCATTTT.

This clonotype was picked up many times. The chain uses TRBV5-1 and TRBJ2-3, with 11 nucleotides matching TRBD2. V lost 1 base, J lost 2 bases, and 6 bases stayed unmatched. The CDR3 contains 17 residues. The V gene's germline CDR1 is SGHRS and CDR2 YFSETQ. CDR3 region: CASSLPGTSGHTDTQYF. For the CDR3, the DNA is TGCGCCAGCAGCTTGCCCGGGACTAGCGGACACACAGATACGCAGTATTTT.

This clonotype was recorded at least ten times. The V call is TRBV12-3 or TRBV12-4, the J call TRBJ2-6, with D unresolved. This CDR3 spans 16 amino acids. With 3 bases removed from V and 2 bases from J, the gap between germline ends came to 11 bases. This CDR3 is CASSFLGFPGANVLTF. DNA for the CDR3: TGTGCCAGCAGTTTTCTCGGGTTCCCTGGGGCCAACGTCCTGACTTTC.

This clonotype was seen at least ten times. The CDR3 bases are TGTGCCAGCAGCTCCACTAGCGGGAGCACCTACAATGAGCAGTTCTTC. Its protein product is CASSSTSGSTYNEQFF. This chain joins TRBV7-9 and TRBJ2-1; 11 bases map to TRBD2. The V gene's germline CDR1 is SEHNR and CDR2 FQNEAQ (reference sequence). V lost 4 bases and J lost 2; bases outside the gene matches: 4. The CDR3 is 16 residues long.

This clonotype was seen many times. The chain uses TRBV6-2 or TRBV6-3 and TRBJ1-1, with D possibly TRBD1 on 6 matching bases. Germline CDR1 reads MNHEY; CDR2 reads SVGEGT. The length of the CDR3 is 12 residues. V lost 7 bases, J lost 6 bases, and 12 bases lay in between. CDR3 loop: CASTRGTAEAFF. The CDR3 bases are TGTGCCAGCACCAGGGGAACGGCTGAAGCTTTCTTT.

V usage is TRBV20-1 and J usage is TRBJ1-5, with TRBD1 matching over 9 bases. Looked up from germline, CDR1 is DFQATT and CDR2 is SNEGSKA (reference sequence). Germline trimming cut 3 bases from V and 11 bases from J; bases unmatched to any gene: 14. The CDR3 runs to 15 residues. The CDR3, as DNA: TGCAGTGCTAGGGGGGACAGGGAGGAACCGGGGGCCCAGCATTTT. Protein: CSARGDREEPGAQHF.

This clonotype has a handful of counts. This may be a read error: a much more frequent sequence differs by one nucleotide. The chain employs TRBV12-3 or TRBV12-4 and TRBJ2-1; no reliable D call. V dropped 7 bases and J dropped 12 bases, with 13 bases sitting between them. The CDR3 sequence is 11 residues long. Here the CDR3 reads CASTQGDGQFF. In DNA form, the CDR3 reads TGTGCCAGCACCCAAGGCGATGGGCAGTTCTTC.

The rearrangement uses TRBV13 and TRBJ2-1; D remains ambiguous. The V and J ends lost 2 bases and 8 bases respectively, with 7 bases between them. Germline V CDR1 and CDR2: PRHDT, FYEKMQ (reference sequence). The CDR3 covers 12 residues. The CDR3, as DNA: TGTGCCAGCAGCTTACATGGGGATGAGCAGTTCTTC. Its protein is CASSLHGDEQFF.

This clonotype has a handful of counts. This is likely an artifact of a read error, given a far larger clone one base away. J is TRBJ2-7 and V is TRBV7-8; TRBD2 might be the D (6 bases). CDR1 is SGHVS, CDR2 FQNEAQ, per germline. This CDR3 comprises 15 residues. CDR3 DNA sequence: TGTGCCAGCAGCTCCACCCGGGACTCCTCCTACGAGCAGTGCTTC. Its translation is CASSSTRDSSYEQCF.

This clonotype was recorded at least ten times. The V gene is TRBV20-1, the J gene TRBJ1-1; D gene unclear. Germline V gene sequence: CDR1 DFQATT, CDR2 SNEGSKA (reference sequence). The V gene lost 0 bases and the J gene lost 0 bases, with 23 bases spanning the gap. The CDR3 is made up of 19 amino acids. CDR3 in DNA: TGCAGTGCTAGAGAATTATTTAAGGCTTTTGTCGACATGAACACTGAAGCTTTCTTT. Translation: CSARELFKAFVDMNTEAFF.

This chain links TRBV13 with TRBJ2-3, with TRBD2 matching 11 bases. Germline trimming cut 3 bases from V and 1 base from J; bases unmatched to any gene: 6. The CDR3 is 17 residues long. Germline values: CDR1 PRHDT, CDR2 FYEKMQ (reference sequence). The DNA for the CDR3 is TGTGCCAGCAGCTTCCTGACTAGCGGGATTGGCACAGATACGCAGTATTTT. Translation: CASSFLTSGIGTDTQYF.

Remarks on this clonotype: A far larger clone is only one base removed, so a read error is likely. The V gene is TRBV29-1, the J gene TRBJ1-6; a weak D match, TRBD1 (5 bases). The CDR3 totals 12 residues. Germline V gene sequence: CDR1 SQVTM, CDR2 ANQGSEA. The CDR3 sequence is CSGGDLTLGASF. CDR3 coding DNA: TGCAGTGGGGGGGATCTGACCTTGGGAGCTTCCTTT.

This clonotype has ten or more counts. CDR3 nucleotide sequence: TGTGCCAGCCTGGGGTGGCGCCCACGGGAAGGCGATGAGCAGTTCTTC. It translates to CASLGWRPREGDEQFF. The genes are TRBV27 and TRBJ2-1, with D perhaps TRBD2 (5 bases). Germline V gene data show CDR1 as MNHEY and CDR2 as SMNVEV (reference sequence). The CDR3 covers 16 residues. V shed 8 bases and J shed 8 bases, with 25 bases lying between them.

This clonotype was found many times. The V gene is TRBV28, the J gene TRBJ2-7; no clear D. With 3 bases removed from V and 0 bases from J, the gap between germline ends came to 9 bases. The CDR3 covers 14 residues. In germline, CDR1 is MDHEN, CDR2 SYDVKM. The CDR3 nucleotides are TGTGCCAGCAGTTTGAGTGACAACTCCTACGAGCAGTACTTC. Its translation is CASSLSDNSYEQYF.

This clonotype was seen many times. The chain recombines TRBV20-1 with TRBJ2-5; D is unresolved. V lost 0 bases to trimming and J lost 2 bases, with 10 bases between them. Germline V lookup: CDR1 DFQATT, CDR2 SNEGSKA (reference sequence). The CDR3 runs to 14 residues. The CDR3 nucleotides read TGCAGTGCTAGAGATCCCCGCGGACAAGAGACCCAGTACTTC. Encoded protein: CSARDPRGQETQYF.

This chain joins TRBV6-4 and TRBJ2-2, with D possibly matching TRBD1 (5 bases). Germline values: CDR1 MRHNA, CDR2 SNTAGT. The germline V and J ends were trimmed by 4 bases and 4 bases, with 10 bases remaining between them. The CDR3 is 14 residues long. CDR3 sequence: CASSVQGSTGELFF. The CDR3 nucleotides are TGTGCCAGCAGTGTCCAGGGTTCCACCGGGGAGCTGTTTTTT.

This clonotype was seen at least ten times. The rearrangement joins TRBV28 to TRBJ2-7, with D possibly TRBD2 on 6 matching bases. CDR3 length: 15 residues. Germline values: CDR1 MDHEN, CDR2 SYDVKM. The ends were cut back, 2 bases at V and 3 bases at J, with 14 bases in the middle. CDR3 DNA sequence: TGTGCCAGCAGTTTAGACCCCGGGACTGGCTACGAGCAGTACTTC. Its translation: CASSLDPGTGYEQYF.

This clonotype was detected ten times or more. The J gene is TRBJ2-5, the V gene TRBV19; no definite D call. The CDR3 sequence is 13 residues long. Trimming stripped 4 bases from V and 5 bases from J, with 11 bases between. The germline CDR1 and CDR2 sequences are LNHDA and SQIVND (reference sequence). CDR3 in amino acids: CASSNPGSETQYF. The DNA of the CDR3 is TGTGCCAGTAGTAACCCCGGCTCTGAGACCCAGTACTTC.

In its sample, this clonotype was seen many times. The chain has TRBV7-2 and TRBJ2-3; D gene unclear. Germline V CDR1 and CDR2: SGHTA, FQGNSA. V was clipped by 2 bases and J by 4 bases, with 10 bases between them. CDR3 size: 14 residues. The CDR3 region is CASSLRVDADTQYF. The CDR3 DNA reads TGTGCCAGCAGCTTACGGGTTGATGCAGATACGCAGTATTTT.

The table lists this clonotype with a few counts. Possible read error: a much larger clone is one base away. This rearrangement joins TRBV20-1 to TRBJ1-5; no definite D call. Trimming left V 0 bases short and J 3 bases short, with 9 bases between. This CDR3 comprises 14 residues. Germline V gene sequence: CDR1 DFQATT, CDR2 SNEGSKA (reference sequence). CDR3 in DNA: TGCAGTGCTAGAGATGGCCCTCCCAATCAGCCCCAGCATTTT. This codes for CSARDGPPNQPQHF.

About this clonotype itself: Just one base apart from a much larger clone, this may be a read error. The J gene is TRBJ2-2, the V gene TRBV19, with D perhaps TRBD2 (5 bases). CDR1 LNHDA and CDR2 SQIVND come from the germline V gene (reference sequence). The CDR3 is 14 amino acids. The CDR3 is CVSSNLGSSGELFF. In DNA form, the CDR3 reads TGTGTCAGTAGTAACCTGGGGAGCTCCGGGGAGCTGTTTTTT.

This clonotype was detected many times. V and J are TRBV6-6 and TRBJ2-1; D is undetermined. Per germline, CDR1 MNHNY and CDR2 SVGAGI (reference sequence). V lost 4 bases and J 0 bases, leaving 10 bases between the germline ends. The CDR3 has 15 residues. The CDR3 reads CASSLGESSYNEQFF. CDR3 bases: TGTGCCAGCAGTTTGGGCGAGAGCTCCTACAATGAGCAGTTCTTC.

This clonotype was counted ten times or more. This chain connects TRBV29-1 to TRBJ1-5; D remains unclear. The V end lost 6 bases, the J end lost 1 base, and 13 bases lay between the germline ends. The germline CDR1 and CDR2 sequences are SQVTM and ANQGSEA. This CDR3 spans 14 amino acids. The CDR3 nucleotides are TGCAGCGTGAGCCTGATCGGAAGCAATCAGCCCCAGCATTTT. It translates to CSVSLIGSNQPQHF. Full variable domain (outside the CDR3, taken from reference TRBV29-1 and TRBJ1-5): SAVISQKPSRDICQRGTSLTIQCQVDSQVTMMFWYRQQPGQSLTLIATANQGSEATYESGFVIDKFPISRPNLTFSTLTVSNMSPEDSSIYLCSVSLIGSNQPQHFGDGTRLSIL.

This clonotype is medium-sized within its sample. The J gene is TRBJ2-1, the V gene TRBV15; D unclear. CDR1 is LNHNV and CDR2 is YYDKDF in the germline V gene (reference sequence). The germline V and J ends were trimmed by 8 bases and 6 bases, with 11 bases remaining between them. The CDR3 totals 12 residues. The CDR3 bases are TGTGCCACCGGGCCGAGTTTCAATGAGCAGTTCTTC. Its translation: CATGPSFNEQFF.